The 29 T cell receptor beta chains listed next were all sequenced from one sample in a study of radiation and T cells in renal cell carcinoma. Clones were read by immunoSEQ multiplex PCR, and TCRdb kept only the in-frame ones, dropping some. The top ten hold under 30% of the sample, which has tens of thousands of clones, 75% to 90% seen once. Regarding time point: blood 2 weeks post-SBRT. Treatment here: 15 Gy SBRT to primary tumor, nephrectomy 4 weeks later. The sample consisted of blood, taken from a patient whose treatment included radiotherapy and nephrectomy. These receptors were obtained from an older woman with renal cell carcinoma.

The rearrangement uses TRBV7-2 and TRBJ2-3; 14 nucleotides agree with TRBD2. J gave up 6 bases and V 1 base, and 9 bases lay outside the gene matches. The CDR3 length is 18 residues. Germline values: CDR1 SGHTA, CDR2 FQGNSA. The CDR3 spells CASSLVPTSGRAEDTQYF. The CDR3 bases are TGTGCCAGCAGCTTAGTTCCGACTAGCGGGAGGGCCGAGGATACGCAGTATTTT.

The chain joins TRBV30 to TRBJ1-5; D may be TRBD1 (5 bases). CDR1 and CDR2 from the germline V gene are GTSNPN and SVGIG (reference sequence). This CDR3 spans 13 amino acids. V dropped 1 base and J dropped 3 bases, with 7 bases sitting between them. The CDR3 sequence: CAWSGGDNQPQHF. The CDR3 coding sequence is TGTGCCTGGAGTGGGGGGGACAATCAGCCCCAGCATTTT.

V is TRBV5-1 and J is TRBJ1-1, with no clear D. This CDR3 spans 14 amino acids. The germline gives CDR1 SGHRS, CDR2 YFSETQ. The V gene lost 0 bases and the J gene lost 0 bases, with 6 bases spanning the gap. This chain's CDR3 is CASSLGALNTEAFF. The DNA of the CDR3 is TGCGCCAGCAGCTTGGGGGCCCTGAACACTGAAGCTTTCTTT. Complete variable domain (other parts from reference TRBV5-1 and TRBJ1-1): KAGVTQTPRYLIKTRGQQVTLSCSPISGHRSVSWYQQTPGQGLQFLFEYFSETQRNKGNFPGRFSGRQFSNSRSEMNVSTLELGDSALYLCASSLGALNTEAFFGQGTRLTVV.

This clone was recorded only once. The germline gene is not matched at one end of the junction; a read error may be the cause. The V gene is TRBV2, the J gene TRBJ2-1, with 11 bases lining up with TRBD1. The CDR3 is 12 residues long. Germline assignment: CDR1 SNHLY and CDR2 FYNNEI. CDR3 DNA sequence: TGTGCCAGCAGTGGGGGACAGGGGGGAGCGGTCTTC. This sequence encodes CASSGGQGGAVF.

This clone was seen only once. This rearrangement joins TRBV10-3 to TRBJ2-5; D ambiguous. This CDR3 contains 14 residues. Germline V gene lookup returns CDR1 ENHRY and CDR2 SYGVKD. Trimming left V 0 bases short and J 3 bases short, with 8 bases between. Written as DNA, the CDR3 is TGTGCCATCAGTGAGTCGACTGGGGAAGAGACCCAGTACTTC. Protein: CAISESTGEETQYF.

This clone came up once. The chain employs TRBV5-6 and TRBJ2-3, with D perhaps being TRBD1 or TRBD2 (5 bases each). The CDR3 is made up of 17 amino acids. The germline V and J ends were trimmed by 4 bases and 2 bases, with 20 bases remaining between them. Germline lookup yields CDR1 SGHDT and CDR2 YYEEEE. CDR3 residues: CASSVKTGPPYTDTQYF. CDR3 sequence (DNA): TGTGCCAGCAGCGTGAAAACGGGACCGCCATACACAGATACGCAGTATTTT.

CDR3 in DNA: TGTGCCTGGTTGGACAGTATATTAAACTATGGCTACACCTTC. Translation gives CAWLDSILNYGYTF. J is TRBJ1-2 and V is TRBV30, with D perhaps TRBD1 (6 bases). V lost 5 bases and J 2 bases, leaving 15 bases between the germline ends. The germline CDR1 and CDR2 sequences are GTSNPN and SVGIG (reference sequence). The CDR3 is 14 residues long. Combining the CDR3 with reference TRBV30 and TRBJ1-2 gives the whole variable domain SQTIHQWPATLVQPVGSPLSLECTVEGTSNPNLYWYRQAAGRGLQLLFYSVGIGQISSEVPQNLSASRPQDRQFILSSKKLLLSDSGFYLCAWLDSILNYGYTFGSGTRLTVV.

This chain links TRBV4-1 with TRBJ2-1, with D perhaps matching TRBD1 (6 bases). V was trimmed by 1 base and J by 2 bases, leaving 9 bases between them. The CDR3 is 15 residues long. Germline V lookup: CDR1 MGHRA, CDR2 YSYEKL. The CDR3 here is CASSQVAGAYNEQFF. Written as DNA, the CDR3 is TGCGCCAGCAGCCAAGTAGCAGGGGCCTACAATGAGCAGTTCTTC.

The chain is built from TRBV7-9 and TRBJ1-1; D is unclear. The V and J ends lost 1 base and 6 bases respectively, with 9 bases between them. Germline loops: CDR1 SEHNR, CDR2 FQNEAQ (reference sequence). This CDR3 region has 13 residues. CDR3 sequence reads: CASSLGEMAEAFF. In DNA, the CDR3 is TGTGCCAGCAGCTTAGGGGAGATGGCTGAAGCTTTCTTT.

The gene calls are TRBV6-5 and TRBJ1-4; D possibly corresponds to TRBD1 (5 bases). Germline V gene lookup returns CDR1 MNHEY and CDR2 SVGAGI. The V and J ends lost 0 bases and 0 bases respectively, with 5 bases between them. The CDR3 sequence is 15 residues long. The CDR3 sequence: CASSYSGPTNEKLFF. The CDR3 DNA follows: TGTGCCAGCAGTTACTCGGGGCCAACTAATGAAAAACTGTTTTTT.

Written as DNA, the CDR3 is TGTGCCAGCAGCCCCCGTGCAGGGGTCCACGAGCAGTACTTC. Its translation: CASSPRAGVHEQYF. The chain carries TRBV9 and TRBJ2-7, with D possibly matching TRBD1 (6 bases). V lost 4 bases and J lost 5, with 16 bases in between. The CDR3 covers 14 residues. Germline CDR1 and CDR2: SGDLS and YYNGEE.

This sequence joins TRBV5-4 and TRBJ2-3; no firm D call. V was clipped by 5 bases and J by 4 bases, with 14 bases between them. The germline V gene encodes CDR1 SGHNT and CDR2 YYREEE (reference sequence). The CDR3 has 14 amino acids. The CDR3 DNA reads as TGTGCCAGCAGTTTAGACCGGTACCCAGATACGCAGTATTTT. The encoded protein is CASSLDRYPDTQYF.

This clone was recorded at least ten times. This chain links TRBV2 with TRBJ1-6; 7 bases align to TRBD1. Germline CDR1 and CDR2: SNHLY and FYNNEI. J was trimmed by 7 bases and V by 6 bases; bases with no gene match: 9. The CDR3 totals 15 residues. The CDR3 DNA reads TGTGCCAGCAGAGGTCGCGGGACAGCAAATTCACCCCTCCACTTT. Translated: CASRGRGTANSPLHF.

The V gene is TRBV5-6, the J gene TRBJ2-1; no clear D gene. Germline lookup yields CDR1 SGHDT and CDR2 YYEEEE. V was cut by 1 base and J by 2 bases, with 4 bases left in between. There are 13 residues in the CDR3. The CDR3 loop is CASSLSTYNEQFF. Here the CDR3 DNA reads TGTGCCAGCAGCTTGTCAACCTACAATGAGCAGTTCTTC.

The V gene is TRBV11-2, the J gene TRBJ1-3; D is ambiguous. Germline-derived CDR1 and CDR2 are SGHAT and FQNNGV. This CDR3 region has 17 residues. V lost 4 bases to trimming and J lost 0 bases, with 16 bases between them. CDR3 region: CASSSQTLTSSGNTIYF. CDR3 DNA: TGTGCCAGCAGCTCACAGACTCTCACAAGCTCTGGAAACACCATATATTTT.

The chain uses TRBV19 and TRBJ2-2; 8 bases fit TRBD2. The CDR3 is 15 residues long. The V gene's germline CDR1 is LNHDA and CDR2 SQIVND (reference sequence). The junction had 4 bases not matched to a gene; V was cut back by 6 bases and J by 1 base. The CDR3 sequence: CASSVLAGNTGELFF. In DNA form, the CDR3 reads TGTGCCAGTAGCGTGCTAGCGGGGAACACCGGGGAGCTGTTTTTT.

The chain couples TRBV9 to TRBJ2-2; tentative D call: TRBD2 (6 bases). The CDR3 is 15 amino acids. Germline CDR1 and CDR2: SGDLS and YYNGEE. The V end lost 4 bases, the J end lost 3 bases, and 13 bases lay between the germline ends. The CDR3 nucleotides are TGTGCCAGCAGCACGGGACTTGGGTACACCGGGGAGCTGTTTTTT. Amino acid sequence: CASSTGLGYTGELFF.

The V call is TRBV30, the J call TRBJ1-2; D is possibly TRBD1 (5 bases). Germline V gives CDR1 GTSNPN, CDR2 SVGIG (reference sequence). V shed 7 bases and J shed 1 base, with 13 bases lying between them. This CDR3 contains 13 residues. CDR3 sequence reads: CASGDAGNYGYTF. CDR3 bases: TGTGCCTCCGGGGACGCCGGTAACTATGGCTACACCTTC.

J is TRBJ2-2 and V is TRBV7-2, with D possibly TRBD2 on 6 matching bases. The germline gives CDR1 SGHTA, CDR2 FQGNSA. V was trimmed by 11 bases and J by 6 bases, leaving 13 bases between them. The CDR3 runs to 12 residues. In DNA form, the CDR3 reads TGTGCCCTGGGATGGGAGGCCGGGGAGCTGTTTTTT. Translating gives CALGWEAGELFF.

The genes are TRBV19 and TRBJ1-3, with a possible D match to TRBD1 (6 bases). Germline-derived CDR1 and CDR2 are LNHDA and SQIVND (reference sequence). The CDR3 has 15 residues. V was cut by 6 bases and J by 4 bases, with 16 bases left in between. CDR3 loop: CASRPTGASGNTIYF. The DNA for the CDR3 is TGTGCCAGTAGGCCCACGGGGGCCTCGGGAAACACCATATATTTT.

CDR3 protein: CASSQELAKGQYF. CDR3 coding DNA: TGCGCCAGCAGCCAAGAACTGGCGAAGGGGCAGTACTTC. The V call is TRBV4-3, the J call TRBJ2-7; D is uncertain. V shed 0 bases and J shed 9 bases, with 12 bases lying between them. The CDR3 totals 13 residues. Germline V CDR1 and CDR2: LGHNA, YSLEER.

This clone occurred once. V gene TRBV5-1 combines with J gene TRBJ2-1; perhaps D is TRBD1 or TRBD2 (5 bases each). This CDR3 contains 15 residues. From germline, CDR1 is SGHRS and CDR2 YFSETQ. V lost 2 bases, J lost 3 bases, and 12 bases lay in between. The CDR3 region is CASSFGATSYNEQFF. CDR3 bases: TGCGCCAGCAGCTTCGGGGCGACCAGCTACAATGAGCAGTTCTTC.

The chain employs TRBV2 and TRBJ2-3; TRBD1 agrees at 8 bases. The CDR3 has 15 amino acids. Germline V CDR1 and CDR2: SNHLY, FYNNEI. With 5 bases clipped from V and 4 bases from J, the junction kept 8 bases outside the gene matches. The CDR3 region is CASSNGQGPSDTQYF. CDR3 DNA: TGTGCCAGCAGTAACGGACAGGGCCCCTCAGATACGCAGTATTTT.

The chain is built from TRBV13 and TRBJ1-3, with unresolved D. CDR1 PRHDT and CDR2 FYEKMQ come from the germline V gene (reference sequence). There are 16 residues in the CDR3. V was shortened by 6 bases and J by 4 bases, with 19 bases between the two germline ends. CDR3 bases: TGTGCCAGCAGTTCAACCCAGAATATGCCCGGAAACACCATATATTTT. Protein product: CASSSTQNMPGNTIYF. Full variable domain (remainder filled in from reference TRBV13 and TRBJ1-3): AAGVIQSPRHLIKEKRETATLKCYPIPRHDTVYWYQQGPGQDPQFLISFYEKMQSDKGSIPDRFSAQQFSDYHSELNMSSLELGDSALYFCASSSTQNMPGNTIYFGEGSWLTVV.

The chain couples TRBV7-3 to TRBJ1-1; no firm D call. The CDR3 loop spans 13 amino acids. The V end was cut by 3 bases, the J end by 8 bases, with 13 bases between. Per germline, CDR1 SGHTA and CDR2 FQGTGA. CDR3 region: CASSLDPSGEAFF. Here the CDR3 DNA reads TGTGCCAGCAGCTTGGACCCCTCGGGGGAAGCTTTCTTT. The full variable domain, rest sourced from reference TRBV7-3 and TRBJ1-1, is GAGVSQTPSNKVTEKGKYVELRCDPISGHTALYWYRQSLGQGPEFLIYFQGTGAADDSGLPNDRFFAVRPEGSVSTLKIQRTERGDSAVYLCASSLDPSGEAFFGQGTRLTVV.

V and J are TRBV11-3 and TRBJ2-1; 8 bases are a match to TRBD2. V lost 5 bases and J lost 8; bases outside the gene matches: 11. The CDR3 spans 15 residues. Per the germline V gene, CDR1 is SGHNT and CDR2 is YENEEA. CDR3 sequence (DNA): TGTGCCAGCAGCCCGGGGGGGGAATGGAGCGATGAGCAGTTCTTC. Translation: CASSPGGEWSDEQFF.

This chain connects TRBV5-5 to TRBJ1-5, with D perhaps TRBD1 (5 bases). Per the germline V gene, CDR1 is SGHKS and CDR2 is YYEKEE (reference sequence). The CDR3 has 15 amino acids. Trimming removed 3 bases at V and 2 bases at J, with 12 bases between. CDR3 in DNA: TGTGCCAGCAGCTCTGGGACCCAAGGCAATCAGCCCCAGCATTTT. Amino acid sequence: CASSSGTQGNQPQHF.

This sequence joins TRBV18 and TRBJ1-1; unclear D gene. The CDR3 loop spans 14 amino acids. CDR1 is KGHSH and CDR2 is LQKENI in the germline V gene. V lost 2 bases and J lost 3, with 10 bases in between. This chain's CDR3 is CASSPAVSDTEAFF. CDR3 nucleotides: TGTGCCAGCTCACCAGCCGTATCGGACACTGAAGCTTTCTTT.

The chain joins TRBV27 to TRBJ1-1; the match to TRBD1 covers 7 bases. This CDR3 has 14 amino acids. Germline CDR1 and CDR2: MNHEY and SMNVEV (reference sequence). V was pared by 5 bases and J by 4 bases, with 7 bases of the junction left unmatched. The CDR3 spells CASSDNRGATEAFF. CDR3 DNA: TGTGCCAGCAGTGACAACAGGGGAGCCACTGAAGCTTTCTTT.